These T cell receptor beta chains were read from a single sample in a study of blood T cells in healthy people across ages. TCRdb passed the 5' RACE reads through MiXCR, listing each CDR3 protein once. The profile shows 700,000 to 850,000 distinct CDR3 sequences, under 40% of them singletons. Sequencing input: blood. The receptors come from a man aged 18 to 35 in good health. The CDR3 runs from the conserved cysteine through the conserved F or W. The D gene is left open where the match is weak. Some rows mark clone size as missing; the rest say once, few, many or name a class of expanded clone.

clone_size j_call d_call cdr3_length v_call cdr3_aa cdr3_nt
few TRBJ1-1 . 13 TRBV6-6 CASSDRDYTEAFF TGTGCCAGCAGTGACCGGGATTACACTGAAGCTTTCTTT
. TRBJ1-1 . 13 TRBV7-2 CAGSFDLAGAAFF TGTGCCGGCAGCTTTGATCTGGCTGGGGCGGCTTTCTTT
many TRBJ2-5 . 15 TRBV10-3 CAIGGRQENQETQYF TGTGCCATCGGGGGCCGACAGGAAAACCAAGAGACCCAGTACTTC
few TRBJ1-2 . 13 TRBV2 CASSEGGSYGYTF TGTGCCAGCAGTGAAGGGGGCAGCTATGGCTACACCTTC
. TRBJ2-7 . 15 TRBV5-5 CASSLQGSSYNEQYF TGTGCCAGCAGCTTGCAGGGAAGCTCCTACAATGAGCAGTACTTC
many TRBJ2-5 TRBD2 17 TRBV5-1 CASSLAGSSGKQETQYF TGCGCCAGCAGCTTGGCCGGGTCTAGCGGGAAACAAGAGACCCAGTACTTC
. TRBJ2-7 TRBD2 14 TRBV5-1 CASSLTSGDYEQYF TGCGCCAGCAGTCTGACTAGCGGTGACTACGAGCAGTACTTC
. TRBJ2-5 . 13 TRBV3-1 CASSRGHQETQYF TGTGCCAGCAGCCGGGGCCACCAAGAGACCCAGTACTTC
. TRBJ1-6 . 21 TRBV5-6 CVSSPTGPTNGASSYNSPLHF TGTGTCAGCAGCCCTACCGGACCTACGAATGGGGCAAGCTCCTATAATTCACCCCTCCACTTT
many TRBJ1-5 . 12 TRBV12-3/TRBV12-4 CASSLSDQPQHF TGTGCCAGCAGTTTATCAGATCAGCCCCAGCATTTT
few TRBJ2-4 . 15 TRBV27 CASSLSRDGSNIQYF TGTGCCAGCAGTTTAAGCAGGGATGGTTCGAACATTCAGTACTTC
. TRBJ2-5 TRBD2 15 TRBV3-1 CASSQEGTSRGTQYF TGTGCCAGCAGCCAAGAGGGGACTAGCAGGGGTACCCAGTACTTC
. TRBJ2-1 TRBD2 18 TRBV4-3 CASSQDLGSGGPDNEQFF TGCGCCAGCAGCCAAGATTTAGGGTCGGGGGGGCCTGACAATGAGCAGTTCTTC
. TRBJ1-6 . 15 TRBV28 CASSHGSTGISPLHF TGTGCCAGCAGTCATGGGTCCACAGGGATTTCACCCCTCCACTTT
. TRBJ2-1 TRBD1 14 TRBV7-2 CASSPRTGPETQFF TGCGCCAGCAGCCCCCGGACAGGGCCGGAGACCCAGTTCTTC
few TRBJ2-1 . 16 TRBV7-9 CASSLVSGTEYNEQFF TGTGCCAGCAGCTTAGTATCCGGGACGGAGTACAATGAGCAGTTCTTC
few TRBJ2-1 . 14 TRBV12-5 CASGPGLNYNEQFF TGTGCTAGTGGCCCGGGACTTAACTACAATGAGCAGTTCTTC
once TRBJ1-2 . 12 TRBV20-1 CSASASQRGHTF TGCAGTGCTAGCGCCTCTCAGAGGGGCCACACCTTC
few TRBJ1-2 . 14 TRBV28 CASRQLRDNYGYTF TGTGCCAGCCGACAACTGAGGGATAACTATGGCTACACCTTC
. TRBJ2-1 TRBD1 15 TRBV4-2 CASSQPGQGNNEQFF TGTGCCAGCAGCCAACCGGGACAGGGAAACAATGAGCAGTTCTTC
. TRBJ2-5 . 13 TRBV7-7 CASSTGLGETQYF TGTGCCAGCTCCACAGGATTAGGAGAGACCCAGTACTTC
few TRBJ1-1 TRBD1 16 TRBV20-1 CSAGPGQGSANTEAFF TGCAGTGCTGGTCCGGGACAGGGTAGCGCGAACACTGAAGCTTTCTTT
. TRBJ1-2 . 14 TRBV6-2/TRBV6-3 CVSSYRNLLGGYTF TGTGTCAGCAGTTACCGGAACCTCCTCGGTGGCTACACCTTC
many TRBJ2-5 . 15 TRBV12-3/TRBV12-4 CASSSSGKSGETQYF TGTGCCAGCAGTTCATCGGGAAAATCGGGGGAGACCCAGTACTTC
many TRBJ2-3 . 14 TRBV7-2 CASSPGLHTDTQYF TGTGCCAGCAGCCCTGGACTGCACACAGATACGCAGTATTTT
. TRBJ2-4 TRBD1 14 TRBV7-9 CASSTRTGWDIQYF TGTGCCAGCAGCACACGGACAGGGTGGGACATTCAGTACTTC
. TRBJ2-7 TRBD2 16 TRBV4-1 CASSQEGLADWNEQYF TGCGCCAGCAGCCAGGAGGGACTAGCTGATTGGAATGAGCAGTACTTC
many TRBJ2-7 . 13 TRBV12-3/TRBV12-4 CASSFSGVSEQYF TGTGCCAGCAGTTTTTCAGGGGTCAGCGAGCAGTACTTC
. TRBJ2-1 TRBD2 17 TRBV20-1 CSARVGLAVGSYNEQFF TGCAGTGCCAGAGTGGGACTAGCAGTCGGATCCTACAATGAGCAGTTCTTC
few TRBJ2-7 . 12 TRBV20-1 CSAGQGSHEQYF TGCAGTGCTGGTCAGGGGTCCCACGAGCAGTACTTC
many TRBJ2-7 . 12 TRBV29-1 CSVDPRGSEQYF TGCAGCGTTGATCCCAGGGGTAGCGAGCAGTACTTC
few TRBJ1-6 TRBD1 16 TRBV25-1 CASSPSDRGLNSPLHF TGTGCCAGCAGTCCCTCGGACAGGGGGCTAAATTCACCCCTCCACTTT
few TRBJ1-1 TRBD1 15 TRBV4-3 CASSPRDSENTEAFF TGCGCCAGCAGCCCCCGGGACAGTGAAAACACTGAAGCTTTCTTT
. TRBJ2-7 TRBD1 14 TRBV5-1 CASSTMDRAGEQYF TGCGCCAGCAGCACGATGGACAGGGCTGGCGAGCAGTACTTC
. TRBJ2-3 . 17 TRBV6-6 CASSYSPLFPSTDTQYF TGTGCCAGCAGTTACTCCCCCCTCTTTCCTAGCACAGATACGCAGTATTTT
few TRBJ2-2 TRBD2 14 TRBV4-3 CASGGGTNTGELFF TGCGCCAGCGGCGGGGGGACGAACACCGGGGAGCTGTTTTTT
many TRBJ2-1 TRBD2 15 TRBV20-1 CSAAITSGGYNEQFF TGCAGTGCTGCGATAACTAGCGGGGGGTACAATGAGCAGTTCTTC
. TRBJ2-3 . 15 TRBV2 CASSARLAYTDTQYF TGTGCCAGCAGTGCCCGGCTAGCCTACACAGATACGCAGTATTTT
few TRBJ1-2 TRBD1 13 TRBV28 CASALTGGKGYTF TGTGCCAGCGCCCTGACAGGGGGAAAGGGCTACACCTTC
once TRBJ2-4 . 14 TRBV7-2 CASSFQGWENIQYF TGTGCCAGCAGCTTCCAGGGGTGGGAAAACATTCAGTACTTC
few TRBJ2-6 . 15 TRBV7-3 CASSFSSSGANVLTF TGTGCCAGCAGCTTTAGTAGCTCTGGGGCCAACGTCCTGACTTTC
many TRBJ1-3 TRBD1 17 TRBV4-3 CASSPGGGDSSGNTIYF TGCGCCAGCAGCCCCGGGGGGGGGGACAGCTCTGGAAACACCATATATTTT
once TRBJ2-1 TRBD1 15 TRBV7-2 CASSSEDRVTYEQFF TGTGCCAGCAGCTCAGAGGACAGGGTGACCTACGAGCAGTTCTTC
. TRBJ1-2 TRBD1 17 TRBV5-1 CASSRDPRTGKHYGYTF TGCGCCAGCAGCCGGGATCCCCGGACAGGAAAGCACTATGGCTACACCTTC
many TRBJ1-2 . 12 TRBV6-2/TRBV6-3 CASSQTAYGYTF TGTGCCAGCAGCCAGACAGCCTATGGCTACACCTTC